These 12 T cell receptor beta chains were sequenced from one sample in a study of T cell repertoires in cytomegalovirus infection. No antigen has been identified for these receptors. One entry per CDR3 protein results from TCRdb running MiXCR on the reads. The sample lists 200,000 or so distinct CDR3 sequences, 35% to 40% occurring once. The material was CD8+ T cells from cultured PBMCs, obtained from culture after CMV antigen stimulation. The receptors shown here come from a human donor in good health (CMV status not recorded). Some clones in this sample may be carry-over from other donors' samples.

This chain uses TRBV5-1 with TRBJ1-5, with TRBD1 as a possible D gene (6 bases). V was clipped by 0 bases and J by 7 bases, with 14 bases between them. Germline CDR1 and CDR2: SGHRS and YFSETQ. The CDR3 contains 15 residues. CDR3 in amino acids: CASSLAPGAGQPQHF. DNA of the CDR3: TGCGCCAGCAGCTTGGCCCCGGGGGCGGGCCAGCCCCAGCATTTT. The full variable domain, with the rest looked up from reference TRBV5-1 and TRBJ1-5, is KAGVTQTPRYLIKTRGQQVTLSCSPISGHRSVSWYQQTPGQGLQFLFEYFSETQRNKGNFPGRFSGRQFSNSRSEMNVSTLELGDSALYLCASSLAPGAGQPQHFGDGTRLSIL.

The chain links TRBV28 to TRBJ1-2, with D maybe TRBD1 (5 bases). Between the trimmed V and J ends, which lost 3 bases and 4 bases, there was a span of 9 bases. CDR1 and CDR2 (germline): MDHEN, SYDVKM. The CDR3 totals 13 residues. The CDR3 DNA reads TGTGCCAGCAGTTTCCGACAGCTCTATGGCTACACCTTC. This encodes CASSFRQLYGYTF.

This sequence joins TRBV27 and TRBJ2-5, with a tentative D call TRBD2 (5 bases). V dropped 3 bases and J dropped 6 bases, with 8 bases sitting between them. CDR1 is MNHEY and CDR2 is SMNVEV in the germline V gene (reference sequence). This CDR3 spans 12 amino acids. Here the CDR3 reads CASSLRGQTQYF. The DNA of the CDR3 is TGTGCCAGCAGTTTGAGAGGGCAGACCCAGTACTTC.

This sequence joins TRBV12-3 or TRBV12-4 and TRBJ2-7; a weak D match, TRBD2 (5 bases). The CDR3 has 15 amino acids. Trimming removed 1 base at V and 2 bases at J, with 12 bases between. In DNA form, the CDR3 reads TGTGCCAGCAGTTTAGGTTTAGAGGGCGCCTACGAGCAGTACTTC. This gives the protein CASSLGLEGAYEQYF.

The genes are TRBV11-2 and TRBJ1-2; 9 bases agree with TRBD1. This CDR3 contains 14 residues. The V gene's germline CDR1 is SGHAT and CDR2 FQNNGV. V trimming: 6 bases; J trimming: 4 bases; junction bases outside the gene matches: 6. The CDR3, as DNA: TGTGCCAGCAGTTCCGGGACAGGGAGCTATGGCTACACCTTC. The encoded protein is CASSSGTGSYGYTF.

The rearrangement joins TRBV27 to TRBJ1-5; TRBD1 matches 8 bases. Germline CDR1 reads MNHEY; CDR2 reads SMNVEV (reference sequence). This CDR3 has 13 amino acids. Germline trimming cut 9 bases from V and 6 bases from J; bases unmatched to any gene: 7. The CDR3 nucleotides read TGTGCCAGTCACGGACAGGGTGGTCAGCCCCAGCATTTT. This gives the protein CASHGQGGQPQHF.

The CDR3 loop is CSAAGGQGVTYEQYF. CDR3 DNA sequence: TGCAGTGCTGCCGGCGGGCAGGGAGTGACCTACGAGCAGTACTTC. The V call is TRBV20-1, the J call TRBJ2-7; TRBD1 or TRBD2 may be the D gene (5 bases each). V lost 5 bases and J lost 2, with 19 bases in between. This CDR3 is built from 15 residues. Germline lookup yields CDR1 DFQATT and CDR2 SNEGSKA (reference sequence).

This clonotype has a handful of counts. The chain is built from TRBV7-6 and TRBJ2-1; 11 bases align to TRBD2. Germline CDR1 is SGHVS and CDR2 is FNYEAQ. The V gene end was trimmed by 6 bases and the J gene end by 5 bases; junction bases not matched to a gene: 12. This CDR3 spans 17 amino acids. CDR3 loop: CASSRGAPGLADNEQFF. The DNA of the CDR3 is TGTGCCAGCAGTCGAGGAGCGCCGGGACTAGCGGACAATGAGCAGTTCTTC.

This clonotype has just a few counts. The chain is built from TRBV4-2 and TRBJ2-7; D remains ambiguous. V was clipped by 0 bases and J by 2 bases, with 14 bases between them. The CDR3 runs to 16 residues. CDR1 and CDR2 from the germline V gene are LGHNA and YNFKEQ. The CDR3 protein is CASSQDARGRAYEQYF. As DNA, the CDR3 is TGTGCCAGCAGCCAAGATGCGAGAGGTAGGGCCTACGAGCAGTACTTC.

This clonotype was counted between two and nine times. The V and J genes are TRBV11-2 and TRBJ1-2, with D hard to call. CDR1 SGHAT and CDR2 FQNNGV come from the germline V gene. This CDR3 is 14 amino acids long. Trimming took off 5 bases at V and 2 bases at J, with 12 bases between the two ends. The CDR3 reads CASSLWTENYGYTF. The DNA for the CDR3 is TGTGCCAGCAGCCTATGGACGGAGAACTATGGCTACACCTTC.

This clonotype came up many times. The rearrangement links TRBV20-1 to TRBJ1-5, with a possible D match to TRBD1 (6 bases). The V gene lost 2 bases and the J gene lost 0 bases, with 17 bases spanning the gap. The CDR3 totals 17 residues. Germline CDR1 DFQATT, CDR2 SNEGSKA (reference sequence). The CDR3 coding sequence is TGCAGTGCTAGAAGGCGGACAGCTTCCTATAGCAATCAGCCCCAGCATTTT. Protein product: CSARRRTASYSNQPQHF.

This clonotype was seen a single time. The CDR3 DNA is TGCAGTGCTGCCATGGGGGGGAGGTGGTACGAGCAGTACTTC. Translated: CSAAMGGRWYEQYF. The chain recombines TRBV20-1 with TRBJ2-7, with TRBD2 matching 7 bases. The J segment lost 4 bases and the V segment lost 5 bases, leaving 11 bases of the junction unmatched. The CDR3 loop spans 14 amino acids. The V gene's germline CDR1 is DFQATT and CDR2 SNEGSKA (reference sequence).